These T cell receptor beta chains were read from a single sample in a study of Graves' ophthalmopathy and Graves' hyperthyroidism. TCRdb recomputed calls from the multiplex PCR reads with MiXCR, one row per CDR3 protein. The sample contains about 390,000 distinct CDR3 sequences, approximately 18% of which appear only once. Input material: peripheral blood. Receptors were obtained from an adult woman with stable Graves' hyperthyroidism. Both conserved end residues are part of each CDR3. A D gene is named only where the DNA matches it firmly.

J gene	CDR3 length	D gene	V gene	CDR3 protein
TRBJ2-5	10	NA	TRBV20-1	CSARGETQYF
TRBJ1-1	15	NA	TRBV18	CASSPAQGLNTEAFF
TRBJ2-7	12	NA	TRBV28	CASSPTHYEQYF
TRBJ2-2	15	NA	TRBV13	CASSFPLPNTGELFF
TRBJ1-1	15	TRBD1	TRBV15	CATSGGTGGNTEAFF
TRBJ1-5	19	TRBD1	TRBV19	CASSVPYKDRANSNQPQHF
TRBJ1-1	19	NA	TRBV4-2	CASSQEGSGAAARKTEAFF
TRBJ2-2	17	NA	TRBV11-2	CASSSEFRITSTGELFF
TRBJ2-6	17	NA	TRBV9	CASSVVGSGSGANVLTF
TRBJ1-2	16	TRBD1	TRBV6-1	CASRTIRTGPNYGYTF
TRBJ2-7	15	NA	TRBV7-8	CASSPTKGASYEQYF
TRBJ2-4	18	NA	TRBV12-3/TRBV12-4	CASSPPLSSGRSKNIQYF